This T cell receptor beta chain emerged from a study of shared clonotypes between healthy human individuals. Across the whole study: Every donor yielded three CD4 naive, three CD4 memory, two CD8 naive and one CD8 memory plate.

Germline V lookup: CDR1 SGHRS, CDR2 YFSETQ. The V end lost 5 bases, the J end lost 1 base, and 3 bases lay between the germline ends. This CDR3 spans 11 amino acids. Clones were sequenced by immunoSEQ multiplex PCR, and TCRdb holds only the in-frame ones, with some missing. This table holds 740,000 or so clones, about three quarters found once. For this clone: Being one base from a much bigger clone, this may be a read error. This sample also contains other DNA sequences that code for the same CDR3.

The rearrangement uses TRBV5-1 and TRBJ1-2; D call uncertain. The specimen was memory CD4+ T cells sorted from blood. As to subset: CD45RA-negative fraction. This receptor was obtained from a woman in her 30s in good health. The CDR3 DNA sequence: TGCGCCAGCAGGGATAACTATGGCTACACCTTC. Protein sequence: CASRDNYGYTF.